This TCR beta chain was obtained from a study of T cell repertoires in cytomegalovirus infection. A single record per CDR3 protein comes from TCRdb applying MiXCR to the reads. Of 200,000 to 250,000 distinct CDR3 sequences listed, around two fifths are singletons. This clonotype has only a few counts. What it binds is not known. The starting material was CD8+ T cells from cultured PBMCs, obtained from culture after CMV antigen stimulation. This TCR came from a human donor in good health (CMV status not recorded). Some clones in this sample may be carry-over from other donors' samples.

CDR3 protein: CASSLPAFGELFF. CDR3 nucleotides: TGTGCCAGCAGCTTACCCGCCTTTGGGGAGCTGTTTTTT. This chain links TRBV11-3 with TRBJ2-2, with D hard to call. V lost 2 bases to trimming and J lost 8 bases, with 9 bases between them. The V gene's germline CDR1 is SGHNT and CDR2 YENEEA. CDR3 size: 13 residues. The variable domain in full, with the rest retrieved from reference TRBV11-3 and TRBJ2-2, is EAGVVQSPRYKIIEKKQPVAFWCNPISGHNTLYWYLQNLGQGPELLIRYENEEAVDDSQLPKDRFSAERLKGVDSTLKIQPAELGDSAVYLCASSLPAFGELFFGEGSRLTVL.